This T cell receptor (beta chain) was sequenced during a study of blood T cell repertoires in COVID-19. The table came from immunoSEQ multiplex PCR; TCRdb's copy has only in-frame clones and leaves some out. The sample lists about 30,000 clones; approximately 86% were seen once. The V gene lost 4 bases and the J gene lost 1 base, with 13 bases spanning the gap. CDR1 and CDR2 from the germline V gene are KGHSH and LQKENI. CDR3 length equals 15 residues. This receptor was obtained from a man in his 70s with acute or convalescent COVID-19. The chain recombines TRBV18 with TRBJ1-1; D ambiguous. Sequenced sample: peripheral blood. The DNA of the CDR3 is TGTGCCAGCTCACAACTCACGGGGAGGAACACTGAAGCTTTCTTT. Encoded protein: CASSQLTGRNTEAFF.